One TCR beta chain is described in this entry. The antigen is undetermined. This entry is derived from a study of graft-versus-host responses after intestinal transplantation. Study summary: Recipients had multivisceral, liver-intestinal, or isolated intestinal transplants. Findings and limits, study-wide: GvH clones appeared in recipient marrow, some first in ileum or blood. Within the allografts of patients who had graft-donor T cell macrochimerism, graft-versus-host to host-versus-graft clonal ratios were high.

Clones were read by immunoSEQ multiplex PCR, and TCRdb kept only the in-frame ones, dropping some. The sample carries 15,000 to 20,000 clones, 80% recorded once. Processing of graft tissue released intraepithelial and lamina propria lymphocytes. Per germline, CDR1 LGHNA and CDR2 YNFKEQ. Trimming took 5 bases from V and 4 from J; bases not matched to a gene: 14. There are 17 residues in the CDR3. The chain links TRBV4-2 to TRBJ1-3; 7 nucleotides line up with TRBD1. The sequence came from a human patient who received an intestinal transplant, so some T cells may come from the graft donor. The sequences come from ileum tissue, collected about 100 days after intestinal transplant. Here the CDR3 reads CASSDRTGLFAGNTIYF. CDR3 bases: TGTGCCAGCAGCGACCGGACAGGCCTCTTCGCCGGAAACACCATATATTTT.